This T cell receptor beta chain was captured in a study of blood T cell repertoires in COVID-19. Background on the study: Both acute and convalescent COVID-19 samples were obtained from the United States, Italy and Spain.

Study processing details: Amplifying reference gene primers gave estimates of nucleated cell counts. The method was immunoSEQ multiplex PCR; TCRdb's version includes in-frame clones alone and lacks a portion of them. V and J calls and clone size are as listed in that table; D and trimming were resolved from the DNA. This sample has nearly 350,000 clones, with more than 75% found just once. The CDR3 contains 15 residues. Germline V gene lookup returns CDR1 GTSNPN and CDR2 SVGIG (reference sequence). V gave up 5 bases and J gave up 5 bases; unmatched junction bases: 11. This clonotype was obtained from a woman between 18 and 29 years old who had recovered from COVID-19. This chain uses TRBV30 with TRBJ1-2; 10 bases map to TRBD1. The sample comprised peripheral blood. This CDR3 is CAWGPWDRGTYGYTF. The CDR3 DNA sequence: TGTGCCTGGGGACCATGGGACAGGGGAACATATGGCTACACCTTC.